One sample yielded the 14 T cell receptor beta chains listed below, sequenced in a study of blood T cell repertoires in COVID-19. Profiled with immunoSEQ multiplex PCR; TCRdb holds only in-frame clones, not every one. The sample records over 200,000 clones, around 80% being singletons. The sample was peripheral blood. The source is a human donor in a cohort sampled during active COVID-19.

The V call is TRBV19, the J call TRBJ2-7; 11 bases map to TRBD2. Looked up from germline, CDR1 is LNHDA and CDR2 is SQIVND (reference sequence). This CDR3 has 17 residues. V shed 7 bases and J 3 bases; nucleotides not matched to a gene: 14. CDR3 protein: CASTLGLAGGRSYEQYF. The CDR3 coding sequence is TGTGCCAGTACCTTAGGGCTAGCGGGAGGTAGGAGCTACGAGCAGTACTTC.

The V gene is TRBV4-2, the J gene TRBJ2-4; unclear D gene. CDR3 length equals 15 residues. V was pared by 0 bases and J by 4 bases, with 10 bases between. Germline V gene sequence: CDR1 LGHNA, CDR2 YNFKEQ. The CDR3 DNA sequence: TGTGCCAGCAGCCAAGACCAGGTTGGGAAAAACATTCAGTACTTC. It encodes CASSQDQVGKNIQYF.

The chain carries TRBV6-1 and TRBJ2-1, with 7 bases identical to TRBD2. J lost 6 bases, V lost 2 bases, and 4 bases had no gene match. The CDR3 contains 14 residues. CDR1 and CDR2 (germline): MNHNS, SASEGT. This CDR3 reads CASSEPGLVNEQFF. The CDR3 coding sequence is TGTGCCAGCAGTGAACCCGGACTAGTCAATGAGCAGTTCTTC.

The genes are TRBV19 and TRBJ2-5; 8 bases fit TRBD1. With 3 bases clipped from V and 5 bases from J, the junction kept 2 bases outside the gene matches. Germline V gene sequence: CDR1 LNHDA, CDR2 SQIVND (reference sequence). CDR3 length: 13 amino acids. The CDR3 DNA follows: TGTGCCAGTAGTATCAGGGGGCAGGAGACCCAGTACTTC. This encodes CASSIRGQETQYF.

CDR3 nucleotides: TGTGCCAGTAGTATTAGCCTGATAAAAGAGACCCAGTACTTC. Translating it yields CASSISLIKETQYF. The rearrangement uses TRBV19 and TRBJ2-5; D unresolved. V was pared by 3 bases and J by 3 bases, with 11 bases between. Looked up from germline, CDR1 is LNHDA and CDR2 is SQIVND (reference sequence). The CDR3 loop spans 14 amino acids.

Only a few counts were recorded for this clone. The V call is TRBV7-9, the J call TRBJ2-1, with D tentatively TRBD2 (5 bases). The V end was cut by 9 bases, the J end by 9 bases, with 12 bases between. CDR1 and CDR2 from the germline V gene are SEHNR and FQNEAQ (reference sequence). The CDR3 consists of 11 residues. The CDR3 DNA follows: TGTGCCAGTTCCGGGGATACTGAGCAGTTCTTC. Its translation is CASSGDTEQFF. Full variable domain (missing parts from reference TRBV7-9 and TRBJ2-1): DTGVSQNPRHKITKRGQNVTFRCDPISEHNRLYWYRQTLGQGPEFLTYFQNEAQLEKSRLLSDRFSAERPKGSFSTLEIQRTEQGDSAMYLCASSGDTEQFFGPGTRLTVL.

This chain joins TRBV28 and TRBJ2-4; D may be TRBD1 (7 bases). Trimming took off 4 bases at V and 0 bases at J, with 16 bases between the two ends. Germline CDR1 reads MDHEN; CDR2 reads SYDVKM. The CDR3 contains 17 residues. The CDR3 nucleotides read TGTGCCAGCAGTTCCACCCAGGGGGGATTAGCCAAAAACATTCAGTACTTC. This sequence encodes CASSSTQGGLAKNIQYF.

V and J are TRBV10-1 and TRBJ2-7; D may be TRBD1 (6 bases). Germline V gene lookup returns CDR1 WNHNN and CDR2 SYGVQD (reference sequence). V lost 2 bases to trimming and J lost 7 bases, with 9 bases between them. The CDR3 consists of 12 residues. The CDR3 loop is CASSEKGEEQYF. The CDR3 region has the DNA TGCGCCAGCAGTGAGAAGGGGGAAGAGCAGTACTTC.

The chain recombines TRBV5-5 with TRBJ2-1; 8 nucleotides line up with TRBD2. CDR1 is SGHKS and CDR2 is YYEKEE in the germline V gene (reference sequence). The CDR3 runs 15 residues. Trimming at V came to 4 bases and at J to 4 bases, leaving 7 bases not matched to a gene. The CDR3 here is CASSVGPSGYNEQFF. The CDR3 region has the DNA TGTGCCAGCAGCGTGGGGCCTAGCGGGTACAATGAGCAGTTCTTC.

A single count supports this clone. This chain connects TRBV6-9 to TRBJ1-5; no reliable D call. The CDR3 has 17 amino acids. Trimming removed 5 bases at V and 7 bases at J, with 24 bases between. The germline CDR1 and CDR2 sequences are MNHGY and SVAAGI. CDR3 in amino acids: CASSHNPEGHDGQPQHF. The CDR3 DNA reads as TGTGCCAGCAGTCACAACCCCGAGGGTCACGACGGCCAGCCCCAGCATTTT.

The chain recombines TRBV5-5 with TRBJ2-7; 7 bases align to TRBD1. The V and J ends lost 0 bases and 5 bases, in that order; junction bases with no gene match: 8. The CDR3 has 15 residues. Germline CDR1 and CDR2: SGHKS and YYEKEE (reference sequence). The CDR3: CASSLGPDRTDEQYF. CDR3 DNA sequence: TGTGCCAGCAGCTTGGGTCCGGACAGGACGGACGAGCAGTACTTC. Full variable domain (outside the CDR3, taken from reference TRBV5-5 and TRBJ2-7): DAGVTQSPTHLIKTRGQQVTLRCSPISGHKSVSWYQQVLGQGPQFIFQYYEKEERGRGNFPDRFSARQFPNYSSELNVNALLLGDSALYLCASSLGPDRTDEQYFGPGTRLTVT.

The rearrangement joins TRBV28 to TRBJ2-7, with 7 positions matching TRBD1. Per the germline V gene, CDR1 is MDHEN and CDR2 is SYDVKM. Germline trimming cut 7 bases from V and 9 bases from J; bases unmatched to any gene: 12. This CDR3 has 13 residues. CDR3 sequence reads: CASISPDRVAQYF. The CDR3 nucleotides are TGTGCCAGCATCTCCCCCGACAGGGTGGCGCAGTACTTC.

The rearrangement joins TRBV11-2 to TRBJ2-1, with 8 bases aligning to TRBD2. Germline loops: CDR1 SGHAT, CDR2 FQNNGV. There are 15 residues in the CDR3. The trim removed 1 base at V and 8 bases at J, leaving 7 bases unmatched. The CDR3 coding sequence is TGTGCCAGCAGCTTAGTACCAGCGGGAGAAGATGAGCAGTTCTTC. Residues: CASSLVPAGEDEQFF.

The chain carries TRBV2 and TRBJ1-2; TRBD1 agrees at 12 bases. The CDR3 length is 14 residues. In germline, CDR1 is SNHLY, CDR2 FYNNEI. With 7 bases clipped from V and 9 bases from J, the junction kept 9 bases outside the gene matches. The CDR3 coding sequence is TGTGCCAGCACGGGACAGGGGGCTGGTGAAAGCTACACCTTC. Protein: CASTGQGAGESYTF.